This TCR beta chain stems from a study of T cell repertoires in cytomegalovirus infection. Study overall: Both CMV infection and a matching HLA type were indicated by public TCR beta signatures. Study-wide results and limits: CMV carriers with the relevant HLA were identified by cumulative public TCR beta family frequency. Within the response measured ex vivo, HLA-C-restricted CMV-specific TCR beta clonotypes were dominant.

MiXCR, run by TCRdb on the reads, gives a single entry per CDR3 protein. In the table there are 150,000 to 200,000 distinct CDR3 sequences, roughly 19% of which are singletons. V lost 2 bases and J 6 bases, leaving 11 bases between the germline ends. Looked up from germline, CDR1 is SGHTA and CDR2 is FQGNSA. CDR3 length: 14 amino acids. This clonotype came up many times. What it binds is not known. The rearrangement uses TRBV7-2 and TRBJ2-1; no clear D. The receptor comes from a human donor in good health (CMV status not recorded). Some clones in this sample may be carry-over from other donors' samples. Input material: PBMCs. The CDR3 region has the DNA TGTGCCAGCAGCTTAATGTCAGTCCTCAATGAGCAGTTCTTC. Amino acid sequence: CASSLMSVLNEQFF.